The 11 T cell receptor beta chains reported below all come from one sample, sequenced in a study of T cell repertoires in ileal Crohn's disease. The time point: neoterminal ileum biopsy at postoperative endoscopy, about 6 months after surgery. Profiling relied on immunoSEQ multiplex PCR, and the TCRdb table lists in-frame clones only, not all of them. The sample comprises more than 60,000 clones, about 89% of which are singletons, and about 2% rests with the top ten. Sequencing was carried out using ileal tissue. The receptor set was obtained from an adult with Crohn's disease.

This clone was picked up a small number of times. V gene TRBV19 combines with J gene TRBJ2-2; no clear D gene. Germline V CDR1 and CDR2: LNHDA, SQIVND (reference sequence). The CDR3 loop spans 13 amino acids. V was trimmed by 10 bases and J by 0 bases, leaving 9 bases between them. The CDR3 sequence is CATINSNTGELFF. The CDR3 coding sequence is TGTGCCACCATCAACTCGAACACCGGGGAGCTGTTTTTT. The complete variable domain, with remaining parts taken from reference TRBV19 and TRBJ2-2, reads DGGITQSPKYLFRKEGQNVTLSCEQNLNHDAMYWYRQDPGQGLRLIYYSQIVNDFQKGDIAEGYSVSREKKESFPLTVTSAQKNPTAFYLCATINSNTGELFFGEGSRLTVL.

The V and J genes are TRBV19 and TRBJ2-1; 12 nucleotides match TRBD2. In germline, CDR1 is LNHDA, CDR2 SQIVND (reference sequence). The CDR3 has 20 amino acids. V lost 4 bases to trimming and J lost 8 bases; unmatched junction nucleotides: 21. Written as DNA, the CDR3 is TGTGCCAGTAGTACCTCACCCCTAGCGGGGGGGCCTTTGTTTACATATGAGCAGTTCTTC. Translated, it gives CASSTSPLAGGPLFTYEQFF.

CDR3 region: CSVPTGQGEAFF. The CDR3 DNA follows: TGCAGCGTACCCACCGGACAGGGTGAAGCTTTCTTT. This chain links TRBV29-1 with TRBJ1-1; 8 bases are shared with TRBD1. This CDR3 region has 12 residues. Looked up from germline, CDR1 is SQVTM and CDR2 is ANQGSEA. V shed 6 bases and J 7 bases; nucleotides not matched to a gene: 7.

The chain combines TRBV30 with TRBJ2-7; D unresolved. Looked up from germline, CDR1 is GTSNPN and CDR2 is SVGIG (reference sequence). This CDR3 region has 12 residues. V was shortened by 2 bases and J by 4 bases, with 9 bases between the two germline ends. The CDR3 loop is CAWSLQLYEQYF. CDR3 nucleotides: TGTGCCTGGAGTTTACAGTTATACGAGCAGTACTTC.

The CDR3 region is CASSPIPPGQKETQYF. The CDR3 DNA is TGTGCCAGCAGTCCGATACCCCCGGGACAGAAAGAGACCCAGTACTTC. The J gene is TRBJ2-5, the V gene TRBV28, with TRBD1 identical over 7 bases. With 5 bases clipped from V and 3 bases from J, the junction kept 12 bases outside the gene matches. Germline CDR1 and CDR2: MDHEN and SYDVKM. This CDR3 is 16 amino acids long.

This sequence joins TRBV6-1 and TRBJ1-2; TRBD1 is a possible D gene (5 bases). V was pared by 1 base and J by 6 bases, with 6 bases between. The CDR3 has 12 amino acids. Germline V gene lookup returns CDR1 MNHNS and CDR2 SASEGT. DNA of the CDR3: TGTGCCAGCAGTGAAGTAGGGGATGGCTACACCTTC. Translating it yields CASSEVGDGYTF.

V is TRBV6-5 and J is TRBJ2-7; D unresolved. The CDR3 is 11 residues long. Germline V lookup: CDR1 MNHEY, CDR2 SVGAGI. Trimming left V 7 bases short and J 6 bases short, with 10 bases between. The CDR3 is CASKIATEQYF. Written as DNA, the CDR3 is TGTGCCAGCAAAATCGCTACCGAGCAGTACTTC.

This clone was detected only once. J is TRBJ2-7 and V is TRBV6-5; 9 nucleotides match TRBD2. From germline, CDR1 is MNHEY and CDR2 SVGAGI. The CDR3 runs to 14 residues. V lost 6 bases to trimming and J lost 4 bases; unmatched junction nucleotides: 7. CDR3 DNA sequence: TGTGCCAGCAGCCCGCGGGAGGGCCTATACGAGCAGTACTTC. Protein sequence: CASSPREGLYEQYF.

Details on this clone: One end of the junction varies from germline; a read error may be responsible. The gene calls are TRBV4-1 and TRBJ2-1; 7 nucleotides match TRBD2. Germline V lookup: CDR1 MGHRA, CDR2 YSYEKL. The CDR3 spans 15 residues. The CDR3 reads CASSQDRLAANGQFF. The DNA for the CDR3 is TGCGCCAGCAGCCAAGACAGGCTAGCGGCGAATGGGCAGTTCTTC.

The CDR3 is CASSLLQERLSGANVLTF. The CDR3 DNA is TGTGCCAGCAGCTTGTTACAGGAACGTCTCTCTGGGGCCAACGTCCTGACTTTC. This chain links TRBV5-6 with TRBJ2-6; D may be TRBD1 (5 bases). V dropped 1 base and J dropped 0 bases, with 14 bases sitting between them. The CDR3 totals 18 residues. CDR1 and CDR2 from the germline V gene are SGHDT and YYEEEE.

The chain joins TRBV29-1 to TRBJ2-7, with a tentative D call TRBD2 (5 bases). The length of the CDR3 is 13 residues. Germline V gene sequence: CDR1 SQVTM, CDR2 ANQGSEA. Trimming shortened V by 5 bases and J by 2 bases, and 13 bases separated the two germline ends. DNA for the CDR3: TGCAGCGTTAGCGCCGGGATAACCTACGAGCAGTACTTC. The encoded protein is CSVSAGITYEQYF.